This section outlines one T cell receptor beta chain sequence together with its context. Its antigen remains unknown. The data are from a study of T cell responses to AZD1222 COVID-19 vaccine. About the research overall: Pooled together were second doses at about 4 or about 12 weeks. Study conclusions and caveats: Among vaccine-associated CD4 TCRs, coverage spanned spike, with dominance at 160-218 and 743-854. Mostly white British, mostly female donors; authors suggested clonal diversity may be underestimated.

Method: immunoSEQ multiplex PCR; TCRdb's copy keeps in-frame clones and lacks some. The table records some 150,000 clones, 90% of them present only once. The receptor comes from an adult in good health. The material was peripheral blood, obtained on day 0 of AZD1222 vaccination.

This CDR3 reads CASRGLGQGYEQYF. The CDR3 bases are TGTGCCAGCCGGGGTTTGGGACAGGGGTACGAGCAGTACTTC. The chain carries TRBV28 and TRBJ2-7; 10 nucleotides agree with TRBD1. With V trimmed by 8 bases and J by 4 bases, 8 bases remained unmatched. The CDR3 is made up of 14 amino acids. In germline, CDR1 is MDHEN, CDR2 SYDVKM.